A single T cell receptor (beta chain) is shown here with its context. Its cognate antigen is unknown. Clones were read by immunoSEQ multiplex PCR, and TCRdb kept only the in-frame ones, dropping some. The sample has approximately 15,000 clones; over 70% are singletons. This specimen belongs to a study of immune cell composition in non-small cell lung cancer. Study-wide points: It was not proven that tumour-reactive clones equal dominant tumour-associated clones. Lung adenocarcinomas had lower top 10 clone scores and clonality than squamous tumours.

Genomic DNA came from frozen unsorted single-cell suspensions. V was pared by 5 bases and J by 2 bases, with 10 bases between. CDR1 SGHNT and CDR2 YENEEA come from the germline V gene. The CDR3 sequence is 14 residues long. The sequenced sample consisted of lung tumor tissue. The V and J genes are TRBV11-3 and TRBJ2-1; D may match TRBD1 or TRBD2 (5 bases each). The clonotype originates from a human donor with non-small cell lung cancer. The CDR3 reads CASSHGDPYNEQFF. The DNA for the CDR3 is TGTGCCAGCAGCCACGGGGACCCCTACAATGAGCAGTTCTTC.